This is a list of T cell receptor beta chains from one sample in a study of cytomegalovirus exposure and HLA in healthy donors. Clones were sequenced by immunoSEQ multiplex PCR, and TCRdb holds only the in-frame ones, with some missing. The sample holds 150,000 to 180,000 clones; about 84% are singletons and the top ten take around 6%. Specimen: PBMCs. Receptor source: a woman between 35 and 50 years old in good health and CMV-seropositive. The CDR3 runs from the conserved cysteine through the conserved F or W. The D gene is left open where the match is weak. A row's size may be missing; if present it is once, few, many or a size class.

NA	TRBV25-1	NA	TRBJ2-1	TGTGCCAGCAGTGCCTCGGACTCTGAGCAGTTCTTC	CASSASDSEQFF
NA	TRBV9	TRBD2	TRBJ2-1	TGTGCCAGCAGCGTAGTAGCGGGGAAGGTTTATGAGCAGTTCTTC	CASSVVAGKVYEQFF
NA	TRBV19	TRBD2	TRBJ2-7	TGTGCCAGTAGTATCCCGGGACTAGCCTACGAGCAGTACTTC	CASSIPGLAYEQYF
NA	TRBV7-3	NA	TRBJ2-3	TGTGCCAGCAGCGCCACTGGTGATACGCAGTATTTT	CASSATGDTQYF
NA	TRBV6-6	NA	TRBJ1-5	TGTGCCAGCAGCCACTCAGGGGAAGGTCAGCCCCAGCATTTT	CASSHSGEGQPQHF
NA	TRBV18	TRBD1	TRBJ1-4	TGTGCCAGCTCATCGGACAGGGGGAATCGAGATGAAAAACTGTTTTTT	CASSSDRGNRDEKLFF
NA	TRBV6-5	NA	TRBJ2-5	TGTGTCAGCAGTTACGAACAGAAAGAGACCCAGTACTTC	CVSSYEQKETQYF
NA	TRBV5-6	TRBD1	TRBJ2-6	TGTGCCAGCAGACGGACAGGGGGGAGCTCTGGGGCCAACGTCCTGACTTTC	CASRRTGGSSGANVLTF
NA	TRBV10-2	TRBD2	TRBJ2-1	TGCGCCAGCAGTGAGTCGCCGGCGGGAGGGCCTAATAATGAGCAGTTCTTC	CASSESPAGGPNNEQFF
NA	TRBV5-4	TRBD1	TRBJ1-1	TGTGCCAGCAGTCGAAGACAGGGGGCGAGCACTGAAGCTTTCTTT	CASSRRQGASTEAFF
few	TRBV2	TRBD1	TRBJ1-5	TGTGCCAGCACGCCCGACAGGGACCAGCCCCAGCATTTT	CASTPDRDQPQHF
NA	TRBV25-1	NA	TRBJ2-7	TGTGCCAGCAGTGACAGGGGCCTAGGCGAGCAGTACTTC	CASSDRGLGEQYF
few	TRBV5-1	NA	TRBJ1-1	TGCGCCAGCAGCTCGGCAGGTACAAAGAACACTGAAGCTTTCTTT	CASSSAGTKNTEAFF
NA	TRBV19	TRBD1	TRBJ2-7	TGTGCCAGTAGTCCCCAGGGGGCCTTCGAGCAGTACTTC	CASSPQGAFEQYF
NA	TRBV18	NA	TRBJ1-3	TGTGCCAGCTCACCCACTACAGGGACCGGCTCTGGAAACACCATATATTTT	CASSPTTGTGSGNTIYF
NA	TRBV6-5	TRBD2	TRBJ2-7	TGTGCCAGCAGTTCAAAGGGAGGGCCCTCCTACGAGCAGTACTTC	CASSSKGGPSYEQYF
NA	TRBV27	NA	TRBJ2-1	TGTGCCAGCAGTTTACAGGTCCCTAACAATGAGCAGTTCTTC	CASSLQVPNNEQFF
few	TRBV19	TRBD1	TRBJ2-2	TGTGCCAGTAGGGACAGGGGTAAGAGCGGGGAGCTGTTTTTT	CASRDRGKSGELFF
few	TRBV5-4	TRBD2	TRBJ2-3	TGTGCCACTTCCCCTTTAGCGGGAAGCCCAGATACGCAGTATTTT	CATSPLAGSPDTQYF
NA	TRBV6-5	TRBD2	TRBJ2-3	TGTGCCAGCAGTTACTATGTAGCGGGAGCTGATACGCAGTATTTT	CASSYYVAGADTQYF
NA	TRBV5-1	NA	TRBJ2-1	TGCGCCAGCAGCATCCGACTAGACGACAATGAGCAGTTCTTC	CASSIRLDDNEQFF
NA	TRBV2	NA	TRBJ2-7	TGTGCCAGCACCGAGGGGACTTACAGCTCCTACGAGCAGTACTTC	CASTEGTYSSYEQYF
NA	TRBV10-3	TRBD1	TRBJ2-7	TGTGCCATCAGTGAAATACAGGGGGGCGCCTACGAGCAGTACTTC	CAISEIQGGAYEQYF
NA	TRBV6-5	TRBD2	TRBJ2-1	TGTGCCAGCAGTACCGGGACTAGCGGAAACAATGAGCAGTTCTTC	CASSTGTSGNNEQFF
NA	TRBV27	NA	TRBJ1-5	TGTGCCAGCAGTTCTACCGGGAGAGGTTATAGCAATCAGCCCCAGCATTTT	CASSSTGRGYSNQPQHF
NA	TRBV14	TRBD2	TRBJ2-1	TGTGCCAGCAGCCTTCCGGGACTAGCGGGAGGGTTCGGTGAGCAGTTCTTC	CASSLPGLAGGFGEQFF
few	TRBV30	NA	TRBJ1-4	TGTGCCTGGAGTGAGAAAGGGGTCACTAATGAAAAACTGTTTTTT	CAWSEKGVTNEKLFF
NA	TRBV19	NA	TRBJ1-3	TGTGCCAGTACCAACTCTGGTGACACCATATATTTT	CASTNSGDTIYF
NA	TRBV9	NA	TRBJ2-5	TGTGCCAGCAGCCCTCGGGGAGCCCATCAAGAGACCCAGTACTTC	CASSPRGAHQETQYF
NA	TRBV9	TRBD2	TRBJ2-3	TGTGCCAGCAGCGCCCATCGGACTAGCGGGACGACTGGCACAGATACGCAGTATTTT	CASSAHRTSGTTGTDTQYF
NA	TRBV9	NA	TRBJ2-3	TGTGCCAGCAGCGCGGGCGGGTTTTCAGATACGCAGTATTTT	CASSAGGFSDTQYF
NA	TRBV21-1	NA	TRBJ2-2	TGTGCCAGCAGCAAAGTAGTCACTGCCACCGGGGAGCTGTTTTTT	CASSKVVTATGELFF
few	TRBV10-2	NA	TRBJ1-1	TGCGCCAGCTCGAGGGCAGGCCTGAACACTGAAGCTTTCTTT	CASSRAGLNTEAFF
few	TRBV19	NA	TRBJ1-1	TGTGCCAGTAGCAGTGTGATGAACACTGAAGCTTTCTTT	CASSSVMNTEAFF
NA	TRBV9	NA	TRBJ2-1	TGTGCCAGCAGCGCCCCCGGTAGGCGGGAAAGCTCCTACAATGAGCAGTTCTTC	CASSAPGRRESSYNEQFF
NA	TRBV6-1	NA	TRBJ1-5	TGTGCCAGCAGTGACCTCCAGGGCTGGAGCAATCAGCCCCAGCATTTT	CASSDLQGWSNQPQHF
NA	TRBV5-4	TRBD2	TRBJ2-3	TGTGCCAGCAGCTTGTTGCGGGAGGGTCCAGATACGCAGTATTTT	CASSLLREGPDTQYF
NA	TRBV5-8	NA	TRBJ2-5	TGTGCCAGCAGCTTGGGTTGGAGGGACCAAGAGACCCAGTACTTC	CASSLGWRDQETQYF
NA	TRBV11-3	TRBD1	TRBJ1-4	TGTGCCAGCAGCTTTACCGGGACAGGACGATCAACAGAAAAACTGTTTTTT	CASSFTGTGRSTEKLFF
NA	TRBV5-1	TRBD1	TRBJ1-1	TGCGCCAGCAGCCCGGATGGTACAGGGGCGCCTGAAGCTTTCTTT	CASSPDGTGAPEAFF
few	TRBV30	TRBD1	TRBJ2-1	TGTGCCTGGGACAGGGATCACAATGAGCAGTTCTTC	CAWDRDHNEQFF
NA	TRBV30	TRBD1	TRBJ2-3	TGTGCCTGGAGACGTCGACAGGGTTGGACAGATACGCAGTATTTT	CAWRRRQGWTDTQYF
NA	TRBV5-6	TRBD2	TRBJ2-1	TGTGCCAGCAGTGCCCCCCTAGCGGGGGCAACCTACAATGAGCAGTTCTTC	CASSAPLAGATYNEQFF
once	TRBV30	NA	TRBJ1-2	TGTGCCTGGGCCGAGTCAGGGTATGGCTACACCTTC	CAWAESGYGYTF
NA	TRBV11-2	TRBD1	TRBJ1-3	TGTGCCAGCAGCCAGAGACAGGGGGCTGGCGGAAACACCATATATTTT	CASSQRQGAGGNTIYF
NA	TRBV28	NA	TRBJ2-5	TGTGCCAGCAGTTTGGTGGCAGGAGGGGAGACCCAGTACTTC	CASSLVAGGETQYF
NA	TRBV27	TRBD1	TRBJ1-1	TGTGCCAGCAGTTTAGCGGGACAGGTTGAAGCTTTCTTT	CASSLAGQVEAFF
NA	TRBV11-3	NA	TRBJ2-4	TGTGCCAGCAGCTTAGGGGGCAGCAAAAACATTCAGTACTTC	CASSLGGSKNIQYF
NA	TRBV5-4	NA	TRBJ2-7	TGTGCCAGCAGCTTGGGACGAGGAAACTACGAGCAGTACTTC	CASSLGRGNYEQYF
NA	TRBV6-5	TRBD1	TRBJ2-7	TGTGCCACCGGCCCCGGACAGGGCCCATACGAGCAGTACTTC	CATGPGQGPYEQYF
NA	TRBV6-5	NA	TRBJ1-3	TGTGCCAGCAGTCCTTCACAGGCCGATGGAAACACCATATATTTT	CASSPSQADGNTIYF
NA	TRBV18	NA	TRBJ1-2	TGTGCCAGCTCACCGTCGGAGGGACGTTCTGGCTACACCTTC	CASSPSEGRSGYTF
NA	TRBV28	NA	TRBJ2-6	TGTGCCAGCAGCCTTACAGGGAAGACTGGGGCCAACGTCCTGACTTTC	CASSLTGKTGANVLTF
few	TRBV7-3	NA	TRBJ2-1	TGTGCCAGCAGTTTTACAGGGGGTAGAGTAGCGGGGGCGAACAATGAGCAGTTCTTC	CASSFTGGRVAGANNEQFF
NA	TRBV29-1	TRBD1	TRBJ2-7	TGCAGCGTTGAAGCGGGGGACAGGGACGAGCAGTACTTC	CSVEAGDRDEQYF
NA	TRBV19	TRBD2	TRBJ2-7	TGTGCCAGTAGTCGGACTAGCTTTTACGAGCAGTACTTC	CASSRTSFYEQYF
few	TRBV6-6	NA	TRBJ2-7	TGTGCCAGCAGTTACCCGGGGGAACTCTACGAGCAGTACTTC	CASSYPGELYEQYF
NA	TRBV6-5	TRBD1	TRBJ2-5	TGTGCCAGCAGCACACAGGGGCGGCAAGAGACCCAGTACTTC	CASSTQGRQETQYF